This T cell receptor (beta chain) was recorded in a study of OX40 agonist ivuxolimab in advanced cancers. Study as a whole: Dose-escalation patients were diagnosed with hepatocellular carcinoma, melanoma, renal cell cancer or head and neck cancer.

Study results and limitations: On average, CD8+ T cells had more expanded clones than CD4+. CD4+ and CD8+ blood T cells expanded clonally by week 6 at 0.1 to 3.0 mg/kg.

Profiling relied on immunoSEQ multiplex PCR, and the TCRdb table lists in-frame clones only, not all of them. The data hold some 100,000 clones, with 90% observed a single time. As concerns this clone: The antigen is undetermined.

Germline V gives CDR1 SGHTA, CDR2 FQGTGA. This CDR3 region has 17 residues. V trimming: 4 bases; J trimming: 0 bases; junction bases outside the gene matches: 4. This TCR was recovered from an adult with an advanced solid tumor such as melanoma, head and neck, liver or kidney cancer. The rearrangement joins TRBV7-3 to TRBJ2-2, with 11 bases aligning to TRBD1. Sequencing used CD4+ or CD8+ T cells sorted from blood, obtained in a trial of the OX40 agonist ivuxolimab. The CDR3 DNA reads as TGTGCCAGCAGCTCCTTGGGACAGGGGGCGAACACCGGGGAGCTGTTTTTT. Translated, it gives CASSSLGQGANTGELFF.